Each of the 32 T cell receptor beta chains below was sequenced from the same sample in a study of T and B cells in COVID-19 patients. Multiplex PCR with BIOMED2 TRB-A/B primer pools amplified TRB rearrangements. Using its own MiXCR run on the multiplex PCR reads, TCRdb lists one record per CDR3 protein. The table records 24,000 or so distinct CDR3 sequences, around a third of them present only once. Each TRB amplification used about 250-550 ng of genomic DNA from blood. Source material: blood. These receptors were obtained from a human donor who had recovered from COVID-19.

This clonotype turned up a few times. The chain recombines TRBV12-3 or TRBV12-4 with TRBJ2-3; TRBD1 matches at 7 bases. The CDR3 consists of 14 residues. Trimming removed 5 bases from V and 2 bases from J; junction bases left unmatched: 4. The CDR3 sequence is CASSGTVYTDTQYF. In DNA, the CDR3 is TGTGCCAGCAGTGGGACAGTTTACACAGATACGCAGTATTTT.

The chain recombines TRBV27 with TRBJ2-5, with 7 bases matching TRBD1. This CDR3 contains 15 residues. Germline trimming cut 6 bases from V and 4 bases from J; bases unmatched to any gene: 11. Germline CDR1 and CDR2: MNHEY and SMNVEV (reference sequence). Written as DNA, the CDR3 is TGTGCCAGCAGCTTAGCGAGGACAGGAGCAGAGACCCAGTACTTC. Its translation is CASSLARTGAETQYF.

Only one count was recorded for this clonotype. V gene TRBV27 combines with J gene TRBJ2-3, with 7 bases lining up with TRBD2. Germline V CDR1 and CDR2: MNHEY, SMNVEV (reference sequence). There are 20 residues in the CDR3. V was pared by 8 bases and J by 0 bases, with 23 bases of the junction left unmatched. The CDR3 loop reads CASPPHRRASGGSSTDTQYF. Here the CDR3 DNA reads TGTGCCAGCCCACCACATCGGAGGGCTAGCGGAGGTTCTAGCACAGATACGCAGTATTTT.

This chain joins TRBV6-5 and TRBJ1-1; D remains ambiguous. V was cut by 5 bases and J by 3 bases, with 7 bases left in between. CDR1 is MNHEY and CDR2 is SVGAGI in the germline V gene. This CDR3 comprises 12 residues. The CDR3 nucleotides are TGTGCCAGCAGTACCGGACACACTGAAGCTTTCTTT. It encodes CASSTGHTEAFF.

This clonotype was counted at least ten times. This rearrangement joins TRBV18 to TRBJ2-1; D is uncertain. Trimming pared 2 bases from V and 7 bases from J, leaving 3 bases between. The CDR3 has 11 residues. Per germline, CDR1 KGHSH and CDR2 LQKENI. The DNA of the CDR3 is TGTGCCAGCTCACCAGAAAATGAGCAGTTCTTC. It translates to CASSPENEQFF.

The chain combines TRBV7-6 with TRBJ2-1; maybe TRBD1 (6 bases). V lost 1 base and J lost 2, with 12 bases in between. This CDR3 is built from 16 residues. The V gene's germline CDR1 is SGHVS and CDR2 FNYEAQ. CDR3 sequence (DNA): TGTGCCAGCAGCTTAGGCGTGGACAGTACCTACAATGAGCAGTTCTTC. As protein: CASSLGVDSTYNEQFF.

The rearrangement uses TRBV4-3 and TRBJ2-1; 9 nucleotides align to TRBD1. V trimming: 4 bases; J trimming: 7 bases; junction bases outside the gene matches: 11. The CDR3 totals 16 residues. Germline CDR1 is LGHNA and CDR2 is YSLEER. The CDR3 protein is CASSRASGQGGNEQFF. The CDR3 DNA is TGCGCCAGCAGCCGGGCCTCGGGACAGGGTGGGAATGAGCAGTTCTTC.

This chain joins TRBV20-1 and TRBJ1-2; D uncertain. Between the trimmed V and J ends, which lost 0 bases and 5 bases, there was a span of 13 bases. This CDR3 spans 14 amino acids. From germline, CDR1 is DFQATT and CDR2 SNEGSKA (reference sequence). Here the CDR3 reads CSARDSRHSYGYTF. CDR3 sequence (DNA): TGCAGTGCTAGAGATTCGAGGCACTCGTATGGCTACACCTTC.

J is TRBJ2-1 and V is TRBV15; 9 bases are a match to TRBD1. The CDR3 runs 17 residues. Trimming cost V 8 bases and J 3 bases; bases outside gene matches: 14. Per the germline V gene, CDR1 is LNHNV and CDR2 is YYDKDF (reference sequence). CDR3 region: CATSRGQGSVLYNEQFF. The DNA for the CDR3 is TGTGCCACCTCGAGGGGACAGGGCTCAGTGCTCTACAATGAGCAGTTCTTC. The full variable domain, rest sourced from reference TRBV15 and TRBJ2-1, is DAMVIQNPRYQVTQFGKPVTLSCSQTLNHNVMYWYQQKSSQAPKLLFHYYDKDFNNEADTPDNFQSRRPNTSFCFLDIRSPGLGDTAMYLCATSRGQGSVLYNEQFFGPGTRLTVL.

This clonotype rates as medium-sized. Here the CDR3 DNA reads TGTGCCAGTAGTGTTACAGGGGCGAAAGAGACCCAGTACTTC. Amino acid sequence: CASSVTGAKETQYF. The rearrangement joins TRBV19 to TRBJ2-5; 7 bases fit TRBD1. Germline CDR1 is LNHDA and CDR2 is SQIVND (reference sequence). The CDR3 totals 14 residues. Trimming cost V 5 bases and J 3 bases; bases outside gene matches: 6.

V is TRBV12-3 or TRBV12-4 and J is TRBJ1-3, with TRBD1 identical over 7 bases. J was trimmed by 1 base and V by 6 bases; bases with no gene match: 6. This CDR3 comprises 15 residues. CDR3 sequence reads: CASSRDRSSGNTIYF. CDR3 nucleotides: TGTGCCAGCAGCAGGGACAGATCTTCTGGAAACACCATATATTTT.

This clonotype was seen more than once but under ten times. The chain links TRBV7-9 to TRBJ2-3; the match to TRBD2 covers 10 bases. The germline CDR1 and CDR2 sequences are SEHNR and FQNEAQ (reference sequence). The CDR3 has 16 amino acids. V lost 0 bases to trimming and J lost 6 bases; unmatched junction nucleotides: 6. The CDR3 protein is CASSLASGGDADTQYF. The CDR3, as DNA: TGTGCCAGCAGCTTAGCCAGCGGGGGGGACGCGGATACGCAGTATTTT.

The J gene is TRBJ1-2, the V gene TRBV12-3 or TRBV12-4; no clear D gene. V lost 6 bases, J lost 6 bases, and 11 bases lay in between. This CDR3 comprises 12 residues. CDR3 protein: CASSRRTNGYTF. The DNA of the CDR3 is TGTGCCAGCAGCCGCAGAACTAATGGCTACACCTTC.

This clonotype was found a few times. The genes are TRBV20-1 and TRBJ2-2; the D gene is possibly TRBD2 (6 bases). This CDR3 is built from 15 residues. Trimming left V 6 bases short and J 0 bases short, with 14 bases between. Per germline, CDR1 DFQATT and CDR2 SNEGSKA (reference sequence). The CDR3 nucleotides are TGCAGTGCGGAAACGGGAGCCGCGAACACCGGGGAGCTGTTTTTT. It yields the protein CSAETGAANTGELFF.

V is TRBV6-6 and J is TRBJ1-3; perhaps TRBD1 as D (6 bases). The germline V and J ends were trimmed by 8 bases and 3 bases, with 14 bases remaining between them. CDR1 is MNHNY, CDR2 SVGAGI, per germline (reference sequence). The CDR3 sequence is 14 residues long. The CDR3 loop reads CASRDTLRGNTIYF. The DNA of the CDR3 is TGTGCCAGCCGGGACACCCTCCGTGGAAACACCATATATTTT.

Notes on this clonotype: A much bigger clone sits one base away, suggesting this may be a read error. The chain couples TRBV12-3 or TRBV12-4 to TRBJ2-2, with D perhaps matching TRBD2 (5 bases). The CDR3 contains 13 residues. This chain's CDR3 is CASSLNQDGVLFF. As DNA, the CDR3 is TGTGCCAGCAGTCTAAACCAGGACGGGGTGCTGTTTTTT.

The sample holds many counts of this clonotype. The chain joins TRBV19 to TRBJ2-3; TRBD2 matches at 11 bases. The V gene's germline CDR1 is LNHDA and CDR2 SQIVND (reference sequence). With V trimmed by 1 base and J by 6 bases, 3 bases remained unmatched. The CDR3 length is 15 residues. The CDR3 reads CASSIATSGSDTQYF. Written as DNA, the CDR3 is TGTGCCAGTAGTATAGCAACTAGCGGGAGTGATACGCAGTATTTT.

At least ten counts were recorded for this clonotype. In DNA form, the CDR3 reads TGTGCCAGCAGTTACTTGGACAGGGGGAAAGAGACCCAGTACTTC. It codes for CASSYLDRGKETQYF. The V and J genes are TRBV6-5 and TRBJ2-5; TRBD1 matches 10 bases. The CDR3 spans 15 residues. CDR1 and CDR2 from the germline V gene are MNHEY and SVGAGI. Germline trimming cut 1 base from V and 3 bases from J; bases unmatched to any gene: 2.

In this sample, this clonotype turned up a few times. V and J are TRBV29-1 and TRBJ1-5; TRBD1 matches 8 bases. The CDR3 runs to 14 residues. The V segment lost 4 bases and the J segment 0 bases; nucleotides outside the gene matches: 2. CDR1 and CDR2 from the germline V gene are SQVTM and ANQGSEA. DNA for the CDR3: TGCAGCGTTGGGGGACAGGCTAGCAATCAGCCCCAGCATTTT. This sequence encodes CSVGGQASNQPQHF.

The chain couples TRBV20-1 to TRBJ2-2; TRBD2 matches 7 bases. This CDR3 comprises 17 residues. The V and J ends lost 3 bases and 5 bases, in that order; junction bases with no gene match: 15. Germline-derived CDR1 and CDR2 are DFQATT and SNEGSKA (reference sequence). The CDR3 coding sequence is TGCAGTGCTAGGGTCGGACTAGTGCCTGTGGGGACCGGGGAGCTGTTTTTT. This gives the protein CSARVGLVPVGTGELFF.

This chain links TRBV12-3 or TRBV12-4 with TRBJ1-2; D ambiguous. V was clipped by 3 bases and J by 5 bases, with 10 bases between them. The length of the CDR3 is 13 residues. Here the CDR3 DNA reads TGTGCCAGCAGTTTCTACAGAGAATATGGCTACACCTTC. As protein: CASSFYREYGYTF.

V and J are TRBV20-1 and TRBJ1-4; D might be TRBD1 (6 bases). The CDR3 consists of 14 residues. Germline-derived CDR1 and CDR2 are DFQATT and SNEGSKA (reference sequence). Trimming removed 4 bases at V and 8 bases at J, with 17 bases between. CDR3 region: CSAKGGGAEEKLFF. DNA of the CDR3: TGCAGTGCTAAGGGGGGGGGCGCGGAGGAAAAACTGTTTTTT.

The chain carries TRBV12-3 or TRBV12-4 and TRBJ1-2; D perhaps matches TRBD1 (5 bases). Trimming took 6 bases from V and 2 from J, leaving 10 bases between them. The CDR3 consists of 13 residues. The CDR3 region is CASSLGGNYGYTF. The CDR3 coding sequence is TGTGCCAGCAGCCTGGGGGGGAACTATGGCTACACCTTC.

This clonotype is medium-sized in the sample. The rearrangement uses TRBV27 and TRBJ2-2; the match to TRBD1 covers 9 bases. Looked up from germline, CDR1 is MNHEY and CDR2 is SMNVEV (reference sequence). This CDR3 comprises 15 residues. The V segment lost 5 bases and the J segment 4 bases; nucleotides outside the gene matches: 5. Here the CDR3 DNA reads TGTGCCAGCAGTCTGGACAGGGGAGGCACCGGGGAGCTGTTTTTT. Its protein is CASSLDRGGTGELFF.

The chain combines TRBV6-4 with TRBJ2-2; TRBD2 matches at 8 bases. Trimming removed 4 bases from V and 7 bases from J; junction bases left unmatched: 8. The CDR3 has 15 residues. Germline lookup yields CDR1 MRHNA and CDR2 SNTAGT. CDR3 in DNA: TGTGCCAGCAGTGGCGAAGCGGGAGTGAGCGGGGAGCTGTTTTTT. It translates to CASSGEAGVSGELFF.

The rearrangement uses TRBV5-6 and TRBJ2-7; D unresolved. Trimming pared 4 bases from V and 6 bases from J, leaving 11 bases between. Germline lookup yields CDR1 SGHDT and CDR2 YYEEEE. The CDR3 spans 12 residues. CDR3 coding DNA: TGTGCCAGCAGCCAAGATGCCGGCGAGCAGTACTTC. It specifies CASSQDAGEQYF.

The V call is TRBV20-1, the J call TRBJ1-6, with 10 positions matching TRBD1. Trimming took 4 bases from V and 7 from J; bases not matched to a gene: 1. The CDR3 sequence is 13 residues long. Per the germline V gene, CDR1 is DFQATT and CDR2 is SNEGSKA (reference sequence). The CDR3 here is CSATGQGNSPLHF. As DNA, the CDR3 is TGCAGTGCTACGGGACAGGGGAATTCACCCCTCCACTTT.

V and J are TRBV10-3 and TRBJ2-3; 12 nucleotides align to TRBD1. The CDR3 runs to 22 residues. The germline CDR1 and CDR2 sequences are ENHRY and SYGVKD. V dropped 4 bases and J dropped 1; count of bases not matched to a gene: 21. CDR3 nucleotides: TGTGCCATCAGTGTGGGACAGGGGGCCCCCTTCTTAGCGGGGGCACGCACAGATACGCAGTATTTT. It encodes CAISVGQGAPFLAGARTDTQYF.

This chain connects TRBV19 to TRBJ2-5, with 7 bases aligning to TRBD1. The V gene end was trimmed by 6 bases and the J gene end by 5 bases; junction bases not matched to a gene: 12. Germline CDR1 is LNHDA and CDR2 is SQIVND (reference sequence). This CDR3 region has 15 residues. The CDR3 sequence: CASSNLRQGGETQYF. CDR3 DNA sequence: TGTGCCAGTAGCAATCTTCGACAGGGCGGGGAGACCCAGTACTTC.

Only a few counts were recorded for this clonotype. The chain recombines TRBV27 with TRBJ2-7; 9 positions agree with TRBD1. The germline gives CDR1 MNHEY, CDR2 SMNVEV (reference sequence). The CDR3 sequence is 15 residues long. V lost 7 bases, J lost 5 bases, and 12 bases stayed unmatched. CDR3: CASNFRTGVIDEQYF. The CDR3, as DNA: TGTGCCAGCAATTTCAGGACAGGGGTGATCGACGAGCAGTACTTC.

The table lists this clonotype with a few counts. The chain has TRBV6-5 and TRBJ2-7, with D possibly being TRBD1 or TRBD2 (5 bases each). CDR3 length equals 15 residues. The ends were cut back, 2 bases at V and 6 bases at J, with 17 bases in the middle. Germline V gives CDR1 MNHEY, CDR2 SVGAGI. The DNA of the CDR3 is TGTGCCAGCAGTTACCGGGAAGGGGCAAACGCCGAGCAGTACTTC. Its translation: CASSYREGANAEQYF.

This chain links TRBV7-2 with TRBJ2-1; TRBD1 matches 8 bases. The CDR3 contains 17 residues. J gave up 6 bases and V 2 bases, and 12 bases lay outside the gene matches. Germline V gene lookup returns CDR1 SGHTA and CDR2 FQGNSA. The CDR3 DNA follows: TGTGCCAGCAGCTTACAGGGGGCAAACACGTTGTTCAATGAGCAGTTCTTC. Its translation is CASSLQGANTLFNEQFF.